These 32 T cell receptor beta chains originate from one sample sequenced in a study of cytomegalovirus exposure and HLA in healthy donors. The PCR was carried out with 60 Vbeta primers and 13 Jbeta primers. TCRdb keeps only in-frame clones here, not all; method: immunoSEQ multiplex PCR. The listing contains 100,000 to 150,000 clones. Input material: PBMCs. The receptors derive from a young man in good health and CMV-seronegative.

CDR3 sequence (DNA): TGTGCCAGCAGCCTGGTGCGACAGTCGGGAGCTTTCTTT. This sequence encodes CASSLVRQSGAFF. The chain is built from TRBV28 and TRBJ1-1, with D possibly TRBD1 on 5 matching bases. This CDR3 has 13 residues. Germline V gene data show CDR1 as MDHEN and CDR2 as SYDVKM. Trimming stripped 6 bases from V and 10 bases from J, with 18 bases between.

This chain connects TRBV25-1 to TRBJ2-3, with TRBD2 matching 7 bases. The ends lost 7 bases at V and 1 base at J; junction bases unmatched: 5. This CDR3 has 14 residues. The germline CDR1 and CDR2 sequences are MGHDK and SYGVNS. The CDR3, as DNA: TGTGCCAGCAACCAAGCGGGACGCACAGATACGCAGTATTTT. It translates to CASNQAGRTDTQYF.

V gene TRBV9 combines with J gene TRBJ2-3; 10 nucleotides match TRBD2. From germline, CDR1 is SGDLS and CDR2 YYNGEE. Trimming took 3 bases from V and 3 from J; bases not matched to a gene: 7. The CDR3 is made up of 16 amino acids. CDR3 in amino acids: CASSAGLAVVTDTQYF. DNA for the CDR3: TGTGCCAGCAGCGCAGGACTAGCGGTTGTGACAGATACGCAGTATTTT.

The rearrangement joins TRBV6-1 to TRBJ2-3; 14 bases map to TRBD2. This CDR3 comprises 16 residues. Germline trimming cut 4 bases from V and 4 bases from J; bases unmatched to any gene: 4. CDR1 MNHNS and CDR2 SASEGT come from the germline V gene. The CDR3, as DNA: TGTGCCAGCAGTGCGACTAGCGGGGGGGCCGCAGATACGCAGTATTTT. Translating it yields CASSATSGGAADTQYF.

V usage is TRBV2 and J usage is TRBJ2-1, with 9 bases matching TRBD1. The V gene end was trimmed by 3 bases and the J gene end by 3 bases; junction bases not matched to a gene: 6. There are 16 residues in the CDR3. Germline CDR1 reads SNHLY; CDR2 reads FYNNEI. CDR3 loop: CASSERGTGLYNEQFF. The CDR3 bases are TGTGCCAGCAGTGAGCGCGGGACAGGGCTCTACAATGAGCAGTTCTTC.

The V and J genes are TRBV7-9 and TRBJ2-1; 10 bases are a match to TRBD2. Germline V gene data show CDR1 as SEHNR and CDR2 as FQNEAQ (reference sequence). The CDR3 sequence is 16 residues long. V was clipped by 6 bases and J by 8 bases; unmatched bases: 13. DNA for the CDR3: TGTGCCAGCAGACCAGCGGGAGGGTCCGTTTCTTATGAGCAGTTCTTC. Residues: CASRPAGGSVSYEQFF.

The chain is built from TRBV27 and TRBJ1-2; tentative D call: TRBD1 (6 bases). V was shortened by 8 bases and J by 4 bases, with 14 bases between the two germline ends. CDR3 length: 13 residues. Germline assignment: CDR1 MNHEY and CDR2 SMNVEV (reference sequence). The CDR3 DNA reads TGTGCCAGCGCGGACAGTTCTATCTATGGCTACACCTTC. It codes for CASADSSIYGYTF.

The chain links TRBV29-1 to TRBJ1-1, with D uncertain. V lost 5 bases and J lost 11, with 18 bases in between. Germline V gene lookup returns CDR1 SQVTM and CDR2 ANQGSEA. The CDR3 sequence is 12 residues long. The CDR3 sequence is CSVRPRGEMAFF. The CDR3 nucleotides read TGCAGCGTTAGGCCCCGGGGTGAAATGGCTTTCTTT.

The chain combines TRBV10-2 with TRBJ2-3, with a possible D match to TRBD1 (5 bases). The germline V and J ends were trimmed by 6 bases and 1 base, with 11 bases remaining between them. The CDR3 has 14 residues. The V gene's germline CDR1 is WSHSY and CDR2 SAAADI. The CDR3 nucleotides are TGCGCCAGCAGCAGGTCACAGGGCACAGATACGCAGTATTTT. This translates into CASSRSQGTDTQYF.

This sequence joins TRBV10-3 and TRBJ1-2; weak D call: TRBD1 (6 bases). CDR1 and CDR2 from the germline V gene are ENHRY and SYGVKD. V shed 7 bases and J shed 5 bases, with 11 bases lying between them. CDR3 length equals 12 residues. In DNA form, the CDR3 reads TGTGCCATCAAGAGGGGGGGGTATGGCTACACCTTC. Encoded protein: CAIKRGGYGYTF.

CDR3 loop: CANSLGHKNTEAFF. DNA of the CDR3: TGTGCCAACAGCCTGGGACATAAGAACACTGAAGCTTTCTTT. The V call is TRBV6-5, the J call TRBJ1-1; possible D gene TRBD1, 6 bases. The CDR3 contains 14 residues. Germline CDR1 MNHEY, CDR2 SVGAGI. V was pared by 10 bases and J by 1 base, with 16 bases between.

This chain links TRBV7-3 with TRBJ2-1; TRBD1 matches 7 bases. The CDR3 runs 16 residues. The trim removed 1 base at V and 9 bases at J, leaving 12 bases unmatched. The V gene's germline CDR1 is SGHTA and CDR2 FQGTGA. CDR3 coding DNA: TGTGCCAGCAGCTTAAACAGCGACAGGGCGATCGGTGAGCAGTTCTTC. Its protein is CASSLNSDRAIGEQFF.

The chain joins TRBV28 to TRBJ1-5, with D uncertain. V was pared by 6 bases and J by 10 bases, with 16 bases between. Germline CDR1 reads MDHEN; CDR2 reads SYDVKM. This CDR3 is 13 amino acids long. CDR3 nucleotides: TGTGCCAGCAGCCCCCCGGGTGTTGGCCCCCAGCATTTT. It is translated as CASSPPGVGPQHF.

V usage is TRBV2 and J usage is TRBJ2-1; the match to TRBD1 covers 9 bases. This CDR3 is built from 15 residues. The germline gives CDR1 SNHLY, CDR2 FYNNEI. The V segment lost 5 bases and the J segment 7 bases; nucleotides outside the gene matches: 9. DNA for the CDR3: TGTGCCAGCAGTCCGGGACAGGGTGGTTGGAATGAGCAGTTCTTC. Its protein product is CASSPGQGGWNEQFF.

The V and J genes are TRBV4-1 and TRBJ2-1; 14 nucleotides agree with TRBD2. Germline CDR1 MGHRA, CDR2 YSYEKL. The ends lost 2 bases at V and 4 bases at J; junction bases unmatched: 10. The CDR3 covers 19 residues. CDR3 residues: CASSQKTGTSGGPYNEQFF. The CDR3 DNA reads TGCGCCAGCAGCCAAAAAACCGGGACTAGCGGGGGACCGTACAATGAGCAGTTCTTC.

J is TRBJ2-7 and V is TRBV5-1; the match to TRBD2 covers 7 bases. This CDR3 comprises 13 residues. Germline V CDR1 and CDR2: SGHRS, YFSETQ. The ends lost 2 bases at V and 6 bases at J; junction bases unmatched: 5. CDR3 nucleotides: TGCGCCAGCAGCTTTGGGACTACGAGCGAGCAGTACTTC. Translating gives CASSFGTTSEQYF.

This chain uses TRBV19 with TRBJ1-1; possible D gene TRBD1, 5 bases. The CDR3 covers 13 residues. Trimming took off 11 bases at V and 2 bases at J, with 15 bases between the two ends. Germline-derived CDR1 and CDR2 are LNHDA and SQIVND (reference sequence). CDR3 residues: CASSAQVNTEAFF. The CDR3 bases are TGTGCCTCAAGCGCACAGGTTAACACTGAAGCTTTCTTT.

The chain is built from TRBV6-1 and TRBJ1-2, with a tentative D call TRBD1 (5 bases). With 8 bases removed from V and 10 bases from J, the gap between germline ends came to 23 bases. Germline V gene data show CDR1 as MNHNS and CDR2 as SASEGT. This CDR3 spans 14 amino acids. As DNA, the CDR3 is TGTGCCAGCCCCAAGGGTCAGGGTCCGAGAGACTACACCTTC. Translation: CASPKGQGPRDYTF.

Here the CDR3 reads CASSISSGTGILFF. CDR3 DNA sequence: TGTGCCAGTAGTATCTCCTCCGGGACAGGGATACTGTTTTTT. V and J are TRBV19 and TRBJ1-4; TRBD1 agrees at 9 bases. CDR1 and CDR2 (germline): LNHDA, SQIVND (reference sequence). CDR3 length: 14 residues. V shed 3 bases and J 13 bases; nucleotides not matched to a gene: 9.

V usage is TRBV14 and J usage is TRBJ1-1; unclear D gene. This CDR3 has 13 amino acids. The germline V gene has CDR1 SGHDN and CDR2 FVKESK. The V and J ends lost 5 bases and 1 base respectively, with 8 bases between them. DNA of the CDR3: TGTGCCAGCAGCATTACGAGGAACACTGAAGCTTTCTTT. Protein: CASSITRNTEAFF.

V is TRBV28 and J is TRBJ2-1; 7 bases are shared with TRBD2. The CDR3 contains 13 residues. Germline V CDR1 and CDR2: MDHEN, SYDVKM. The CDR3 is CATAPGGGDEQFF. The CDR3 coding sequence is TGTGCTACAGCACCGGGAGGTGGGGATGAGCAGTTCTTC. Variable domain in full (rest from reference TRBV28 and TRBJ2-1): DVKVTQSSRYLVKRTGEKVFLECVQDMDHENMFWYRQDPGLGLRLIYFSYDVKMKEKGDIPEGYSVSREKKERFSLILESASTNQTSMYLCATAPGGGDEQFFGPGTRLTVL.

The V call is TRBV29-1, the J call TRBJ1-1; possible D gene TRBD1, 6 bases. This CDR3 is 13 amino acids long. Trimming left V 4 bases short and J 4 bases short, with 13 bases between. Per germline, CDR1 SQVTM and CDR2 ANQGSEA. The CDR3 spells CSVGGGVGTEAFF. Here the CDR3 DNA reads TGCAGCGTTGGAGGGGGGGTGGGCACTGAAGCTTTCTTT.

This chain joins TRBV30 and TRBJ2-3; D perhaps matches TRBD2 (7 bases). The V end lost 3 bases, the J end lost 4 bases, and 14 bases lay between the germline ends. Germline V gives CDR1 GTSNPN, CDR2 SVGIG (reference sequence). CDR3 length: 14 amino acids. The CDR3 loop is CAWRWRGRADTQYF. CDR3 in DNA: TGTGCCTGGAGATGGCGGGGGCGCGCAGATACGCAGTATTTT.

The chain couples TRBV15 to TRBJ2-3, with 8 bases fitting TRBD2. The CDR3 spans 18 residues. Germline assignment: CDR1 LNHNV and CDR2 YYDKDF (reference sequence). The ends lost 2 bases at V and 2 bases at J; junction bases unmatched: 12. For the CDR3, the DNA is TGTGCCACCAGCAGATGGGCCAGTGGGCGGGAGGACACAGATACGCAGTATTTT. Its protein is CATSRWASGREDTDTQYF.

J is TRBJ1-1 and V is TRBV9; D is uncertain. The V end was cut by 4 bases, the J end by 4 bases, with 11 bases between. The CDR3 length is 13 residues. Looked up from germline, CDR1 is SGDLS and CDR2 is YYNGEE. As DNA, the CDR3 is TGTGCCAGCAGCCCCATGGGAGGCACTGAAGCTTTCTTT. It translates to CASSPMGGTEAFF.

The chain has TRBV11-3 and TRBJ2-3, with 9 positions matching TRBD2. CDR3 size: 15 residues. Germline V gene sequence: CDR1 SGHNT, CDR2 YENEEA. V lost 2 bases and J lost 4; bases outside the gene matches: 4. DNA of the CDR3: TGTGCCAGCAGCTTAAGACTAGCGGCCCCAGATACGCAGTATTTT. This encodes CASSLRLAAPDTQYF.

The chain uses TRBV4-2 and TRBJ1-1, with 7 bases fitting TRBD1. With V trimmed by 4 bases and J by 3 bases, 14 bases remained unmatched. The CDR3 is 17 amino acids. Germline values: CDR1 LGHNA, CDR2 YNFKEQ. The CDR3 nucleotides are TGTGCCAGCAGCCTGGGACAGTTGAATCCCTGGGACACTGAAGCTTTCTTT. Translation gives CASSLGQLNPWDTEAFF.

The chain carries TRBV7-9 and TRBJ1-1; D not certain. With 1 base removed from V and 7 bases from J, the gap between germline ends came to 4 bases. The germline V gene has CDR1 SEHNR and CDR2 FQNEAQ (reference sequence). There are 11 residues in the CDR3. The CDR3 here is CASSLVSEAFF. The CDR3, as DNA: TGTGCCAGCAGCTTAGTTAGTGAAGCTTTCTTT. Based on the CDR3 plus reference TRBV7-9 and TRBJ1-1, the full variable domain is DTGVSQNPRHKITKRGQNVTFRCDPISEHNRLYWYRQTLGQGPEFLTYFQNEAQLEKSRLLSDRFSAERPKGSFSTLEIQRTEQGDSAMYLCASSLVSEAFFGQGTRLTVV.

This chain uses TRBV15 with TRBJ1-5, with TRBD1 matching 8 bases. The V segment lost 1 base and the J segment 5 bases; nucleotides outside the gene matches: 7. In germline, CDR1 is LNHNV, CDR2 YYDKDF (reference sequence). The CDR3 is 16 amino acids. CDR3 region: CATSRAQGQGDQPQHF. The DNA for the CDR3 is TGTGCCACCAGCAGAGCCCAAGGACAGGGAGATCAGCCCCAGCATTTT.

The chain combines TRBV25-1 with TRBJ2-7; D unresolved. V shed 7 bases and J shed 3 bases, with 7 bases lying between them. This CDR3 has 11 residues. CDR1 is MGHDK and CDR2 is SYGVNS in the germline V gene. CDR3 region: CASTRNYEQYF. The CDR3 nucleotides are TGTGCCAGCACTAGAAACTACGAGCAGTACTTC.

CDR3 amino acids: CSVESVGYNEQFF. The CDR3 nucleotides read TGCAGCGTTGAAAGTGTCGGCTACAATGAGCAGTTCTTC. This chain connects TRBV29-1 to TRBJ2-1, with D hard to call. Trimming cost V 2 bases and J 3 bases, with 8 bases left between them. Germline V gives CDR1 SQVTM, CDR2 ANQGSEA. The length of the CDR3 is 13 residues.

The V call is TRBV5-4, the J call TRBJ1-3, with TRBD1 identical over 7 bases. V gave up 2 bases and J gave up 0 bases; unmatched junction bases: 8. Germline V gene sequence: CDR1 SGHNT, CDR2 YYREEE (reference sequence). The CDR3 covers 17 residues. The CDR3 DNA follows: TGTGCCAGCAGCTTAGACAGGGCCTCCTTCTCTGGAAACACCATATATTTT. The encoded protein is CASSLDRASFSGNTIYF. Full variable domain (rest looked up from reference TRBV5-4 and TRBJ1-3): ETGVTQSPTHLIKTRGQQVTLRCSSQSGHNTVSWYQQALGQGPQFIFQYYREEENGRGNFPPRFSGLQFPNYSSELNVNALELDDSALYLCASSLDRASFSGNTIYFGEGSWLTVV.